The TCR beta chain described here comes from a study of T cell responses to AZD1222 COVID-19 vaccine. Remarks on this clone: As yet, its antigen is unknown.

V was pared by 7 bases and J by 2 bases, with 11 bases between. Germline CDR1 reads LGHNA; CDR2 reads YSLEER. There are 13 residues in the CDR3. Produced via immunoSEQ multiplex PCR; TCRdb's table is partial and in-frame only. The sample contains 150,000 to 180,000 clones, 88% of which appear only once. General observations from the study: Clonal diversity was possibly underestimated, and the donors were mostly white British, with more females. Reports indicate that nearly half of spike-specific TCRs are directed at unmutated variant regions. Sampled repertoires all dated from after the peak T cell response.

The sequencing here drew on peripheral blood, taken on day 0 of AZD1222 vaccination. The receptor comes from an adult in good health. The V gene is TRBV4-3, the J gene TRBJ1-1; D possibly corresponds to TRBD1 (5 bases). The CDR3 nucleotides read TGCGCCAGCACCGCGGGACCTAACACTGAAGCTTTCTTT. Encoded protein: CASTAGPNTEAFF.